This record looks at one T cell receptor beta chain sequence and its context. What it binds is not known. No fewer than two post-ART and no fewer than one pre-ART PBMC samples existed for each donor. The germline V gene has CDR1 SQVTM and CDR2 ANQGSEA. The V segment lost 5 bases and the J segment 5 bases; nucleotides outside the gene matches: 7. This CDR3 region has 13 residues. This sample was included in a study of long-term antiretroviral therapy in people with HIV. Survey-level resolution applied to immunoSEQ assay v3.0. Sequencing had a target that covered about 40,000-50,000 T-cell genomes per sample. Sequencing was performed with immunoSEQ multiplex PCR; in TCRdb, only in-frame clones are kept and a portion is missing. This sample yields over 40,000 clones, of which over 90% are seen a single time; 2% to 2.5% belongs to the top ten. Points from the study as a whole: Controls exceeded HIV repertoires in CDR3 length range. Repertoire composition at all time points was dominated by clones that had expanded before ART.

The material sequenced was unsorted PBMCs, taken about 9.1 years after starting antiretroviral therapy. The chain carries TRBV29-1 and TRBJ2-5; 8 bases match TRBD2. The source of this sequence is a man younger than 45 with HIV. CDR3: CSVRPGGPETQYF. CDR3 coding DNA: TGCAGCGTTAGGCCGGGGGGGCCTGAGACCCAGTACTTC.